These T cell receptor beta chains were read from a single sample in a study of cytomegalovirus exposure and HLA in healthy donors. The protocol was immunoSEQ multiplex PCR, while the TCRdb copy is restricted to in-frame clones and leaves out a portion. Found here are about 110,000 clones, around three quarters of them singletons; the top ten hold about 6%. The material sequenced was PBMCs. The receptors shown here come from a woman between 45 and 60 years old in good health and CMV-seropositive. CDR3s include the opening cysteine and the closing phenylalanine or tryptophan. The D gene is left open where the match is weak. Size is stated for part of the rows, as once, few or many counts, or as a class when the clone is expanded.

DNA | CDR3 | size | J | D | V | length
TGTGCCAGCAGCTTGAACAGCGGGGCAGGAGATACGCAGTATTTT | CASSLNSGAGDTQYF | - | TRBJ2-3 | TRBD2 | TRBV7-3 | 15
TGCGCCAGCAGCCAAGATGGGGAGGGAGTAAGGGGCTATGGCTACACCTTC | CASSQDGEGVRGYGYTF | once | TRBJ1-2 | - | TRBV4-1 | 17
TGTGCCAGCAGCCGCGGGGACGGCTACGAGCAGTACTTC | CASSRGDGYEQYF | - | TRBJ2-7 | - | TRBV6-4 | 13
TGTGCCAGCAGCTTATACGCGGGGGGGCCGAACACCGGGGAGCTGTTTTTT | CASSLYAGGPNTGELFF | - | TRBJ2-2 | TRBD2 | TRBV11-2 | 17
TGTGCCAGCAGTGGAAGGAGGCGCGAGCAGTACTTC | CASSGRRREQYF | - | TRBJ2-7 | - | TRBV25-1 | 12
TGTGCCAGCAGCGTCCGGGGAGATACGCAGTATTTT | CASSVRGDTQYF | few | TRBJ2-3 | - | TRBV9 | 12
TGTGCCTGGAGAAACACAGGGGGCTTCGGGGAGCTGTTTTTT | CAWRNTGGFGELFF | - | TRBJ2-2 | TRBD1 | TRBV30 | 14
TGTGCCAGCAGTCCCCGGACAGGTTATAATTCACCCCTCCACTTT | CASSPRTGYNSPLHF | once | TRBJ1-6 | TRBD1 | TRBV28 | 15
TGTGCCACCGCACAGGATTATAATTCACCCCTCCACTTT | CATAQDYNSPLHF | few | TRBJ1-6 | - | TRBV19 | 13
TGTGCCAGCAGCTTAGGGTCCGCGGGGGGTTTCACAGATACGCAGTATTTT | CASSLGSAGGFTDTQYF | - | TRBJ2-3 | TRBD2 | TRBV7-6 | 17
TGCAGCGGTGGACAGTCCCAAGAGACCCAGTACTTC | CSGGQSQETQYF | - | TRBJ2-5 | - | TRBV29-1 | 12
TGTGCCAGCTCAATTTTAAACTTTGGCTACACCTTC | CASSILNFGYTF | - | TRBJ1-2 | - | TRBV18 | 12
TGTGCCAGCAGCCTTTCGAGGGACTTCGCCTACGAGCAGTACTTC | CASSLSRDFAYEQYF | few | TRBJ2-7 | - | TRBV6-5 | 15
TGTGCCAGCAGCCATGGGCAGGGGAATCAGCCCCAGCATTTT | CASSHGQGNQPQHF | - | TRBJ1-5 | - | TRBV6-1 | 14
TGTGCCAGCAGTTATGGGGCGACTAATGAAAAACTGTTTTTT | CASSYGATNEKLFF | once | TRBJ1-4 | - | TRBV6-5 | 14
TGCGCCAGCAGCCCCTCCGGCAGGGCAAATGAGCAGTTCTTC | CASSPSGRANEQFF | - | TRBJ2-1 | - | TRBV4-1 | 14
TGTGCCTGGAGGAGAGGGACTAGCGGAGAATACAATGAGCAGTTCTTC | CAWRRGTSGEYNEQFF | few | TRBJ2-1 | TRBD2 | TRBV30 | 16
TGTGCCAGCAGTGTCTCAAGACAGGGTGGCGAAGCTTTCTTT | CASSVSRQGGEAFF | once | TRBJ1-1 | TRBD1 | TRBV6-1 | 14
TGTGCCAGCAGTTACTCAACAGGTCCCCCTGAAGCTTTCTTT | CASSYSTGPPEAFF | - | TRBJ1-1 | - | TRBV6-5 | 14
TGCGCCAGTAGTACAGGGGCCGCTGCGTCACCCCTCCACTTT | CASSTGAAASPLHF | - | TRBJ1-6 | TRBD1 | TRBV5-1 | 14
TGTGCCAGCAGCGTAGGCCAGGGTACGAACACCGGGGAGCTGTTTTTT | CASSVGQGTNTGELFF | - | TRBJ2-2 | - | TRBV9 | 16
TGTGCCAGCAGCCAAGAAACGGGACAGGGGTACGAGCAGTACTTC | CASSQETGQGYEQYF | few | TRBJ2-7 | TRBD1 | TRBV14 | 15
TGTGCCAGCAGCGTAGCACTAGCGGGGGGACAAGAGACCCAGTACTTC | CASSVALAGGQETQYF | - | TRBJ2-5 | TRBD2 | TRBV9 | 16
TGCGCCAGCAGCCAAGATTCCGCGGGGTCCTACTCCTACAATGAGCAGTTCTTC | CASSQDSAGSYSYNEQFF | - | TRBJ2-1 | - | TRBV4-3 | 18
TGTGCCAGCAGTTTAGGGCTAGCCCACACCGGGGAGCTGTTTTTT | CASSLGLAHTGELFF | - | TRBJ2-2 | - | TRBV28 | 15
TGTGCCAGCGCCCCGGGGGGCAGAACGTTTAACACCATATATTTT | CASAPGGRTFNTIYF | - | TRBJ1-3 | - | TRBV28 | 15
TGTGCCAGCACCGGACCGGGACAGCCTTACAATGAGCAGTTCTTC | CASTGPGQPYNEQFF | - | TRBJ2-1 | TRBD1 | TRBV6-5 | 15
TGTGCCAGCAGTGAACGTCCCGGACAGTGGTACTTC | CASSERPGQWYF | - | TRBJ2-5 | - | TRBV2 | 12
TGTGCCAGCAGTTACGGGACTAGCGGGGCGCAGTTCTTC | CASSYGTSGAQFF | few | TRBJ2-1 | TRBD2 | TRBV6-5 | 13
TGTGCCAGCAGCTTAGTGGCAGACACTGAAGCTTTCTTT | CASSLVADTEAFF | - | TRBJ1-1 | - | TRBV7-9 | 13
TGTGCCAGCAGTTTATGGCAGGGGGTCCCCTATAATTCACCCCTCCACTTT | CASSLWQGVPYNSPLHF | - | TRBJ1-6 | TRBD1 | TRBV28 | 17
TGTGCCAGCAGTTTACTTTCCGGTGCGACAGTCCCTAACTATGGCTACACCTTC | CASSLLSGATVPNYGYTF | - | TRBJ1-2 | - | TRBV27 | 18
TGTGCCACCAGCAGAGATTTCCTAGCATCTCGCTCGGAGACCCAGTACTTC | CATSRDFLASRSETQYF | - | TRBJ2-5 | - | TRBV15 | 17
TGTGCCAGCAGCCCCTGGACTAGCGGGGGGGCGGGATTAAGGACAGATACGCAGTATTTT | CASSPWTSGGAGLRTDTQYF | - | TRBJ2-3 | TRBD2 | TRBV7-8 | 20
TGTGCCAGCAGTCAGACTGACTATGGCTACACCTTC | CASSQTDYGYTF | - | TRBJ1-2 | - | TRBV28 | 12
TGTGCCAGCAGCTCCCCCCAGGCAGGGTATAACGAGCAGTACTTC | CASSSPQAGYNEQYF | once | TRBJ2-7 | - | TRBV7-9 | 15
TGTGCCAGCAGCCCCCTAAGGAGGGAGACCCAGTACTTC | CASSPLRRETQYF | - | TRBJ2-5 | - | TRBV14 | 13
TGTGCCTGGAGGGCTCCAGGCACCTATGGCTACACCTTC | CAWRAPGTYGYTF | - | TRBJ1-2 | - | TRBV30 | 13
TGTGCCAGCGGAGCGGGGAACCCTTTGATTGAAGCTTTCTTT | CASGAGNPLIEAFF | - | TRBJ1-1 | - | TRBV28 | 14
TGTGCCAGTAGTATACGACAGGGCAACCTCCACTTT | CASSIRQGNLHF | - | TRBJ1-6 | TRBD1 | TRBV19 | 12
TGTGCCAGCAGTTTGACAGGGTTTAACGACGAGCAGTACTTC | CASSLTGFNDEQYF | - | TRBJ2-7 | TRBD1 | TRBV6-5 | 14
TGTGCCAGCAGCTTAGCACAGGAGACCCAGTACTTC | CASSLAQETQYF | - | TRBJ2-5 | - | TRBV7-2 | 12
TGTGCCAGCAGCTTACAAGCGGGGAGCACAGATACGCAGTATTTT | CASSLQAGSTDTQYF | - | TRBJ2-3 | TRBD2 | TRBV7-3 | 15
TGTGCCAGCAGCAGTAGCGTGAACACCATATATTTT | CASSSSVNTIYF | - | TRBJ1-3 | - | TRBV28 | 12
TGTGCCAGCAGAACAACGGGGGACAGAAGACTAGGTACTGAAGCTTTCTTT | CASRTTGDRRLGTEAFF | - | TRBJ1-1 | - | TRBV21-1 | 17